The rows below give T cell receptor beta chains drawn from one sample of a study of a mutant IDH1 vaccine in newly diagnosed glioma. What these receptors recognize is not known. Sequencing was performed with immunoSEQ multiplex PCR; in TCRdb, only in-frame clones are kept and a portion is missing. The profile covers 35,000 to 45,000 clones, with around 83% appearing a single time and 5.1% taken by the ten largest. The sequences come from PBMCs, collected from a glioma patient whose treatment included an IDH1 peptide vaccine. These receptor sequences come from a woman between 50 and 59 years old with glioma. CDR3s include the opening cysteine and the closing phenylalanine or tryptophan. D genes are given only for firm matches. The size entry is marked missing in some rows and otherwise reads once, few, many or a size class.

CDR3 length: 13
V gene: TRBV5-4
J gene: TRBJ1-1
clone size: -
D gene: -
CDR3 protein: CASSKQGDTEAFF
CDR3 DNA: TGTGCCAGCAGCAAACAGGGTGACACTGAAGCTTTCTTT

CDR3 length: 14
V gene: TRBV4-2
J gene: TRBJ2-2
clone size: medium-sized
D gene: -
CDR3 protein: CASSPEGETGELFF
CDR3 DNA: TGTGCCAGCAGCCCTGAGGGGGAAACCGGGGAGCTGTTTTTT

CDR3 length: 13
V gene: TRBV9
J gene: TRBJ1-2
clone size: -
D gene: -
CDR3 protein: CASSVDGDRGYTF
CDR3 DNA: TGTGCCAGCAGCGTAGACGGGGATCGCGGCTACACCTTC

CDR3 length: 15
V gene: TRBV7-9
J gene: TRBJ2-7
clone size: -
D gene: -
CDR3 protein: CASSSTTGFPHEQYF
CDR3 DNA: TGTGCCAGCAGCTCGACAACAGGGTTTCCCCACGAGCAGTACTTC

CDR3 length: 18
V gene: TRBV19
J gene: TRBJ1-1
clone size: -
D gene: TRBD1
CDR3 protein: CASRSIQGDGVFRTEAFF
CDR3 DNA: TGTGCCAGTAGATCGATTCAGGGGGACGGGGTTTTTCGGACTGAAGCTTTCTTT

CDR3 length: 14
V gene: TRBV6-5
J gene: TRBJ1-2
clone size: -
D gene: TRBD1
CDR3 protein: CASSSSGGSDGYTF
CDR3 DNA: TGTGCCAGCAGTTCCTCAGGGGGGTCGGATGGCTACACCTTC

CDR3 length: 18
V gene: TRBV29-1
J gene: TRBJ2-3
clone size: -
D gene: TRBD2
CDR3 protein: CSVEGSSGGALGTDTQYF
CDR3 DNA: TGCAGCGTTGAAGGGAGTAGCGGGGGGGCCCTCGGCACAGATACGCAGTATTTT

CDR3 length: 12
V gene: TRBV6-6
J gene: TRBJ2-4
clone size: -
D gene: -
CDR3 protein: CASSYSGDSQYF
CDR3 DNA: TGTGCCAGCAGTTACTCGGGTGACTCTCAGTACTTC

CDR3 length: 15
V gene: TRBV5-8
J gene: TRBJ1-5
clone size: few
D gene: -
CDR3 protein: CASSKYRVTNQPQHF
CDR3 DNA: TGTGCCAGCAGCAAATACCGGGTCACCAATCAGCCCCAGCATTTT

CDR3 length: 13
V gene: TRBV11-3
J gene: TRBJ2-1
clone size: -
D gene: -
CDR3 protein: CASSLDRGNEQFF
CDR3 DNA: TGTGCCAGCAGCTTAGATAGGGGCAATGAGCAGTTCTTC

CDR3 length: 15
V gene: TRBV6-6
J gene: TRBJ1-6
clone size: -
D gene: -
CDR3 protein: CASSYGAGANSPLHF
CDR3 DNA: TGTGCCAGCAGTTACGGGGCAGGGGCAAATTCACCCCTCCACTTT

CDR3 length: 15
V gene: TRBV30
J gene: TRBJ1-6
clone size: -
D gene: -
CDR3 protein: CAWSVVRDGLLPLHF
CDR3 DNA: TGTGCCTGGAGTGTAGTCCGGGACGGGTTGCTGCCCCTCCACTTT

CDR3 length: 17
V gene: TRBV5-1
J gene: TRBJ1-1
clone size: -
D gene: -
CDR3 protein: CASSPGLLKGANTEAFF
CDR3 DNA: TGCGCCAGCAGCCCTGGACTGCTGAAGGGTGCGAACACTGAAGCTTTCTTT

CDR3 length: 16
V gene: TRBV25-1
J gene: TRBJ2-3
clone size: -
D gene: -
CDR3 protein: CASSEYPRQRTDTQYF
CDR3 DNA: TGTGCCAGCAGTGAATATCCCCGACAGCGCACAGATACGCAGTATTTT

CDR3 length: 14
V gene: TRBV6-5
J gene: TRBJ1-1
clone size: -
D gene: -
CDR3 protein: CASSYQDMNTEAFF
CDR3 DNA: TGTGCCAGCAGTTATCAGGATATGAACACTGAAGCTTTCTTT

CDR3 length: 17
V gene: TRBV2
J gene: TRBJ2-2
clone size: -
D gene: -
CDR3 protein: CASSETDTGTGIGELFF
CDR3 DNA: TGTGCCAGCAGTGAAACTGACACAGGTACAGGCATCGGGGAGCTGTTTTTT

CDR3 length: 12
V gene: TRBV5-1
J gene: TRBJ2-7
clone size: -
D gene: -
CDR3 protein: CASSLAGREQYF
CDR3 DNA: TGCGCCAGCAGCTTGGCAGGGAGGGAGCAGTACTTC

CDR3 length: 12
V gene: TRBV7-9
J gene: TRBJ2-2
clone size: -
D gene: -
CDR3 protein: CACLAVAGELFF
CDR3 DNA: TGTGCCTGCTTGGCGGTGGCCGGGGAGCTGTTTTTT

CDR3 length: 13
V gene: TRBV21-1
J gene: TRBJ2-7
clone size: -
D gene: -
CDR3 protein: CASSKQDRDRQYF
CDR3 DNA: TGTGCCAGCAGCAAACAGGACAGGGATAGGCAGTACTTC

CDR3 length: 13
V gene: TRBV27
J gene: TRBJ1-2
clone size: -
D gene: TRBD1
CDR3 protein: CASSRQGNYGYTF
CDR3 DNA: TGTGCCAGCAGCAGACAGGGAAACTATGGCTACACCTTC

CDR3 length: 15
V gene: TRBV5-1
J gene: TRBJ2-3
clone size: -
D gene: TRBD2
CDR3 protein: CASRRTSGLEDTQYF
CDR3 DNA: TGCGCCAGCAGAAGGACTAGCGGGCTGGAAGATACGCAGTATTTT

CDR3 length: 16
V gene: TRBV5-5
J gene: TRBJ1-1
clone size: -
D gene: -
CDR3 protein: CASSWSLTGLNTEAFF
CDR3 DNA: TGTGCCAGCAGCTGGTCGCTTACAGGGCTCAACACTGAAGCTTTCTTT

CDR3 length: 16
V gene: TRBV9
J gene: TRBJ2-5
clone size: -
D gene: -
CDR3 protein: CASSGKTGNAQETQYF
CDR3 DNA: TGTGCCAGCAGCGGCAAAACAGGGAATGCCCAAGAGACCCAGTACTTC

CDR3 length: 14
V gene: TRBV10-2
J gene: TRBJ1-1
clone size: -
D gene: -
CDR3 protein: CASSDSGFSTEAFF
CDR3 DNA: TGCGCCAGCAGTGATAGTGGGTTTAGCACTGAAGCTTTCTTT

CDR3 length: 11
V gene: TRBV27
J gene: TRBJ1-1
clone size: -
D gene: -
CDR3 protein: CASRGGTEAFF
CDR3 DNA: TGTGCCAGCAGGGGGGGGACTGAAGCTTTCTTT

CDR3 length: 16
V gene: TRBV9
J gene: TRBJ1-4
clone size: -
D gene: TRBD1
CDR3 protein: CASSVASTGGYEKLFF
CDR3 DNA: TGTGCCAGCAGCGTAGCTTCGACAGGGGGCTATGAAAAACTGTTTTTT

CDR3 length: 17
V gene: TRBV21-1
J gene: TRBJ2-7
clone size: -
D gene: -
CDR3 protein: CASSPKPRGSSAYEQYF
CDR3 DNA: TGTGCCAGCAGCCCCAAACCCCGCGGATCGAGCGCCTACGAGCAGTACTTC

CDR3 length: 14
V gene: TRBV7-2
J gene: TRBJ1-4
clone size: few
D gene: TRBD1
CDR3 protein: CASSLRQGNEKLFF
CDR3 DNA: TGTGCCAGCAGCTTAAGACAGGGCAATGAAAAACTGTTTTTT